These 20 T cell receptor beta chains were sequenced from one sample in a study of OX40 agonist ivuxolimab in advanced cancers. Clones were read by immunoSEQ multiplex PCR, and TCRdb kept only the in-frame ones, dropping some. The table lists about 15,000 clones, just under 80% of them singletons. Sequences were derived from CD4+ or CD8+ T cells sorted from blood, sampled in a trial of the OX40 agonist ivuxolimab. These receptors originate from an adult with an advanced solid tumor such as melanoma, head and neck, liver or kidney cancer.

This clone appeared a single time. The chain has TRBV7-9 and TRBJ1-1; 7 bases line up with TRBD1. The junction had 6 bases not matched to a gene; V was cut back by 5 bases and J by 0 bases. Per the germline V gene, CDR1 is SEHNR and CDR2 is FQNEAQ (reference sequence). This CDR3 spans 15 amino acids. The CDR3 nucleotides are TGTGCCAGCAGCCCCCGACAGGGAATGAACACTGAAGCTTTCTTT. Its protein product is CASSPRQGMNTEAFF.

The chain recombines TRBV9 with TRBJ2-2, with D possibly matching TRBD2 (6 bases). Germline V CDR1 and CDR2: SGDLS, YYNGEE. This CDR3 is built from 15 residues. V lost 2 bases, J lost 3 bases, and 11 bases lay in between. CDR3 sequence (DNA): TGTGCCAGCAGCGTGACTAGTCCTGACACCGGGGAGCTGTTTTTT. Its protein product is CASSVTSPDTGELFF.

The V gene is TRBV15, the J gene TRBJ2-7, with 7 bases that match TRBD1. Germline assignment: CDR1 LNHNV and CDR2 YYDKDF (reference sequence). With V trimmed by 4 bases and J by 4 bases, 7 bases remained unmatched. The CDR3 is 14 residues long. CDR3 residues: CATSKEYRGYEQYF. DNA for the CDR3: TGTGCCACCAGCAAGGAGTACAGGGGATACGAGCAGTACTTC.

The J gene is TRBJ1-1, the V gene TRBV4-1, with 9 positions matching TRBD1. Per germline, CDR1 MGHRA and CDR2 YSYEKL. Germline trimming cut 1 base from V and 5 bases from J; bases unmatched to any gene: 2. The CDR3 runs to 14 residues. The CDR3 DNA reads TGCGCCAGCAGCCAAGGGACAGGGGTAACTGAAGCTTTCTTT. Protein: CASSQGTGVTEAFF.

The chain carries TRBV7-9 and TRBJ2-1; D is unresolved. V was trimmed by 6 bases and J by 7 bases, leaving 13 bases between them. This CDR3 has 13 amino acids. Germline V lookup: CDR1 SEHNR, CDR2 FQNEAQ (reference sequence). The CDR3 here is CASSSNSGNEQFF. The CDR3 nucleotides are TGTGCCAGCAGTTCCAACAGTGGAAATGAGCAGTTCTTC.

J is TRBJ1-2 and V is TRBV7-6; D remains unclear. The CDR3 is made up of 13 amino acids. CDR1 is SGHVS and CDR2 is FNYEAQ in the germline V gene. V lost 3 bases, J lost 0 bases, and 5 bases lay in between. CDR3 amino acids: CASSFQANYGYTF. In DNA form, the CDR3 reads TGTGCCAGCAGCTTCCAGGCTAACTATGGCTACACCTTC. The variable domain in full, with the rest retrieved from reference TRBV7-6 and TRBJ1-2, is GAGVSQSPRYKVTKRGQDVALRCDPISGHVSLYWYRQALGQGPEFLTYFNYEAQQDKSGLPNDRFSAERPEGSISTLTIQRTEQRDSAMYRCASSFQANYGYTFGSGTRLTVV.

V usage is TRBV27 and J usage is TRBJ2-3, with a possible D match to TRBD1 (6 bases). The CDR3 spans 13 residues. Trimming pared 2 bases from V and 7 bases from J, leaving 10 bases between. Looked up from germline, CDR1 is MNHEY and CDR2 is SMNVEV (reference sequence). The CDR3 coding sequence is TGTGCCAGCAGTTTAGGGGGCCACAATACGCAGTATTTT. It yields the protein CASSLGGHNTQYF.

V usage is TRBV28 and J usage is TRBJ2-5; tentative D call: TRBD1 (5 bases). The CDR3 has 15 residues. Germline V CDR1 and CDR2: MDHEN, SYDVKM. V lost 2 bases, J lost 5 bases, and 15 bases lay in between. CDR3 coding DNA: TGTGCCAGCAGTTTAGGGGCGGCCAGGCGGGAGACCCAGTACTTC. This gives the protein CASSLGAARRETQYF.

This chain joins TRBV29-1 and TRBJ2-5; a weak D match, TRBD2 (5 bases). Germline V lookup: CDR1 SQVTM, CDR2 ANQGSEA. With 0 bases removed from V and 1 base from J, the gap between germline ends came to 15 bases. The CDR3 is made up of 16 amino acids. CDR3 residues: CSVEDFRIEGQETQYF. CDR3 nucleotides: TGCAGCGTTGAAGATTTTCGGATTGAGGGCCAAGAGACCCAGTACTTC.

The V gene is TRBV4-1, the J gene TRBJ2-7; D may match TRBD1 or TRBD2 (6 bases each). V lost 5 bases and J 2 bases, leaving 10 bases between the germline ends. This CDR3 region has 13 residues. The germline V gene encodes CDR1 MGHRA and CDR2 YSYEKL. The CDR3 loop is CASSRGAAYEQYF. The CDR3 nucleotides read TGCGCCAGCAGCAGGGGGGCGGCCTACGAGCAGTACTTC.

This clone was seen a handful of times. The rearrangement joins TRBV27 to TRBJ2-4; 7 bases match TRBD1. Germline assignment: CDR1 MNHEY and CDR2 SMNVEV (reference sequence). The trim removed 3 bases at V and 0 bases at J, leaving 5 bases unmatched. This CDR3 spans 16 amino acids. Here the CDR3 reads CASSLRGRQAKNIQYF. Here the CDR3 DNA reads TGTGCCAGCAGTTTGAGGGGGCGACAAGCCAAAAACATTCAGTACTTC.

This sequence joins TRBV7-3 and TRBJ1-4; D is uncertain. There are 11 residues in the CDR3. Germline V gene sequence: CDR1 SGHTA, CDR2 FQGTGA. The V and J ends lost 5 bases and 7 bases respectively, with 5 bases between them. CDR3 protein: CASSTSEKLFF. CDR3 nucleotides: TGTGCCAGCAGCACAAGTGAAAAACTGTTTTTT.

For the CDR3, the DNA is TGTGCCAGCAGCAACAGGAAACCCTACGAGCAGTACTTC. Amino acids: CASSNRKPYEQYF. This chain uses TRBV21-1 with TRBJ2-7; the table's D call, TRBD1, was not checked against the DNA. TRBV21-1 represents a pseudogene. The CDR3 extends over 13 amino acids.

The sample holds one count of this clone. The chain couples TRBV4-1 to TRBJ1-5, with a tentative D call TRBD1 (5 bases). This CDR3 is 16 amino acids long. V was cut by 0 bases and J by 4 bases, with 13 bases left in between. Germline CDR1 is MGHRA and CDR2 is YSYEKL. CDR3 region: CASSQDGGKQNQPQHF. CDR3 coding DNA: TGCGCCAGCAGCCAAGATGGGGGGAAGCAAAATCAGCCCCAGCATTTT.

V gene TRBV4-1 combines with J gene TRBJ1-3, with D possibly matching TRBD1 (5 bases). The CDR3 contains 16 residues. Trimming removed 1 base from V and 4 bases from J, with 14 bases in between. CDR1 and CDR2 from the germline V gene are MGHRA and YSYEKL. Here the CDR3 DNA reads TGCGCCAGCAGCCAAGGTCGGGGCTCAACGGGAAACACCATATATTTT. The encoded protein is CASSQGRGSTGNTIYF.

The CDR3 nucleotides are TGTGCCAGCAGCCATGTCCCGGGGACAGAGGAAGCTTTCTTT. Translated: CASSHVPGTEEAFF. J is TRBJ1-1 and V is TRBV7-9; 7 nucleotides match TRBD1. CDR3 length equals 14 residues. The V and J ends lost 5 bases and 8 bases, in that order; junction bases with no gene match: 11. Germline V gene lookup returns CDR1 SEHNR and CDR2 FQNEAQ (reference sequence).

This clone came up once. Here the CDR3 reads CAWSPRPLLAEFNNEQFF. Written as DNA, the CDR3 is TGTGCCTGGAGCCCGAGGCCCTTACTAGCGGAGTTCAACAATGAGCAGTTCTTC. V usage is TRBV30 and J usage is TRBJ2-1; 8 nucleotides line up with TRBD2. CDR1 and CDR2 (germline): GTSNPN, SVGIG (reference sequence). Trimming at V came to 3 bases and at J to 5 bases, leaving 18 bases not matched to a gene. The CDR3 spans 18 residues.

The chain couples TRBV29-1 to TRBJ1-5; no firm D call. The germline V and J ends were trimmed by 3 bases and 2 bases, with 14 bases remaining between them. CDR1 and CDR2 from the germline V gene are SQVTM and ANQGSEA. This CDR3 is 15 amino acids long. Here the CDR3 reads CSVERRLDGNQPQHF. The CDR3 coding sequence is TGCAGCGTTGAGAGACGGCTTGACGGCAATCAGCCCCAGCATTTT.

V gene TRBV30 combines with J gene TRBJ1-4, with D perhaps TRBD1 (6 bases). Germline-derived CDR1 and CDR2 are GTSNPN and SVGIG (reference sequence). V gave up 3 bases and J gave up 4 bases, with 15 bases separating them. The CDR3 spans 15 residues. CDR3: CAWRNPGTINEKLFF. The CDR3 nucleotides read TGTGCCTGGAGGAATCCCGGGACAATTAATGAAAAACTGTTTTTT.

The chain combines TRBV4-2 with TRBJ1-4, with a tentative D call TRBD1 (5 bases). The germline V gene has CDR1 LGHNA and CDR2 YNFKEQ. The CDR3 is 17 amino acids. Trimming shortened V by 4 bases and J by 5 bases, and 20 bases separated the two germline ends. The CDR3 loop is CASSPLTQGKLNEKLFF. CDR3 coding DNA: TGTGCCAGCAGCCCCTTAACCCAGGGAAAGTTAAATGAAAAACTGTTTTTT.